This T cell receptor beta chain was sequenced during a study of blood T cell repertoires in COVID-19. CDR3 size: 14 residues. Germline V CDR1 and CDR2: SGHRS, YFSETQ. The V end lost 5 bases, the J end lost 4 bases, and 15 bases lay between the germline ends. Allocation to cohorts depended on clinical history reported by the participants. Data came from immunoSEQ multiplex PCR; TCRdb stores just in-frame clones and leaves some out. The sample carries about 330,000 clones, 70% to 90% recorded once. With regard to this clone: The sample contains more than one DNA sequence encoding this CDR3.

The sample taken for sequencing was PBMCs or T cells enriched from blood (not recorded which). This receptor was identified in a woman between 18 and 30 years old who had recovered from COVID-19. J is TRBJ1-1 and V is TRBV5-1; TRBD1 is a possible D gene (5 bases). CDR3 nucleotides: TGCGCCAGCAGTTACCCCAGGGAGGGCACTGAAGCTTTCTTT. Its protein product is CASSYPREGTEAFF.